The clone carrying this T cell receptor (beta chain) was seen only a few times. This sample was included in a study of vaccination and CD4 T cells after COVID-19. Study as a whole: Convalescent participants consisted of six males and four females, two being Hispanic.

The ends were cut back, 1 base at V and 9 bases at J, with 13 bases in the middle. Germline V gene data show CDR1 as SEHNR and CDR2 as FQNEAQ (reference sequence). This CDR3 is built from 15 residues. One entry per CDR3 protein, called by TCRdb with MiXCR from the PCR reads. The sample yields tens of thousands of distinct CDR3 sequences, around 49% seen once. The receptor was derived from a human donor who had recovered from COVID-19. Source: CD4+ T cells from blood, taken before SARS-CoV-2 vaccination. The gene calls are TRBV7-9 and TRBJ1-6; D is unresolved. The CDR3 protein is CASSLDGLHVSPLHF. For the CDR3, the DNA is TGTGCCAGCAGCTTAGATGGGCTCCACGTTTCACCCCTCCACTTT.